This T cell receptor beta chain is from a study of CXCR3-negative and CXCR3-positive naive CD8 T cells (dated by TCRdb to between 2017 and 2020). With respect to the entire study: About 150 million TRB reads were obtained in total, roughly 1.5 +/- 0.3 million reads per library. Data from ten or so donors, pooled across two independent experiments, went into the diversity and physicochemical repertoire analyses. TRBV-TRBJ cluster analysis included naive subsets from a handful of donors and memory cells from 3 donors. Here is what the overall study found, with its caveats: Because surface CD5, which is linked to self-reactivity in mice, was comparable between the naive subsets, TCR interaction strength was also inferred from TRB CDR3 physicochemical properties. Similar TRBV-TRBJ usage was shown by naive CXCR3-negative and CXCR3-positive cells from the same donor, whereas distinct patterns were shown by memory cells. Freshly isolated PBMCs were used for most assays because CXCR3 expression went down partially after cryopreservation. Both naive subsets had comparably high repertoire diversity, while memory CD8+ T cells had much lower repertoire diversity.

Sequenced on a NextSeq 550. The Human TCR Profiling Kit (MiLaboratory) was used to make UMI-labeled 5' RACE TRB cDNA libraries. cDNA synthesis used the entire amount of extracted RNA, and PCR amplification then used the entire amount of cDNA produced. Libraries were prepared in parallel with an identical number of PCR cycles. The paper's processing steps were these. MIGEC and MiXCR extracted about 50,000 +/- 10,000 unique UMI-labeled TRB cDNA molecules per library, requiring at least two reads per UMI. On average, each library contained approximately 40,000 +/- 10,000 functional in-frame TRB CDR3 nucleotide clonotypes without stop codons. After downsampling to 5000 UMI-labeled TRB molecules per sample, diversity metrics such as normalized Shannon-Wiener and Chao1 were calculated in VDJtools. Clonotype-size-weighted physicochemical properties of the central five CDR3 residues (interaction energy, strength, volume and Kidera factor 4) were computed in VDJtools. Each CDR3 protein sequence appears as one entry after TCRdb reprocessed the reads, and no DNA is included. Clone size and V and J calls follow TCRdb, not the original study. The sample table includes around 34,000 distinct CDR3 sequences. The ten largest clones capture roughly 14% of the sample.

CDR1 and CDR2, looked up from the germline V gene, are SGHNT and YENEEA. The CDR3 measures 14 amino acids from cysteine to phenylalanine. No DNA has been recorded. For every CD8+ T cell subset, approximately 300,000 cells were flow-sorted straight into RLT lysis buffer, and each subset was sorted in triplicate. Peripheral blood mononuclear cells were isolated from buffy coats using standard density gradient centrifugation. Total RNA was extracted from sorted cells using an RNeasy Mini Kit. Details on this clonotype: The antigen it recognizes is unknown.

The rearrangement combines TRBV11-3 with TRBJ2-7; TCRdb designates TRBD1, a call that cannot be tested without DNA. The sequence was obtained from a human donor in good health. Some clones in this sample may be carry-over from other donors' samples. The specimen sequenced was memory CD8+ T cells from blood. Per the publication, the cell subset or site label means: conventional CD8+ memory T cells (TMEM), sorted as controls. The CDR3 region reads CASSIHPEADEQYF.